Shown below are 24 T cell receptor beta chains from a single sample sequenced in a study of T cell responses to AZD1222 COVID-19 vaccine. The repertoire was sequenced with immunoSEQ multiplex PCR; TCRdb's copy has only in-frame clones and lacks some. The sample has roughly 76,000 clones, about 88% seen once. Sequencing used peripheral blood, obtained on day 0 of AZD1222 vaccination. Receptors were obtained from an adult in good health.

The V and J genes are TRBV5-4 and TRBJ1-2; D is unclear. This CDR3 contains 15 residues. The V and J ends lost 5 bases and 4 bases respectively, with 18 bases between them. CDR1 and CDR2 from the germline V gene are SGHNT and YYREEE (reference sequence). The CDR3 protein is CASSGQRGVGYGYTF. The CDR3 DNA reads TGTGCCAGCAGTGGTCAACGAGGTGTCGGCTATGGCTACACCTTC.

The rearrangement joins TRBV6-2 or TRBV6-3 to TRBJ2-3; perhaps TRBD1 as D (6 bases). The germline V and J ends were trimmed by 2 bases and 4 bases, with 22 bases remaining between them. Germline V lookup: CDR1 MNHEY, CDR2 SVGEGT. This CDR3 is 18 amino acids long. CDR3 region: CASSYPPGRHQGPDTQYF. The CDR3, as DNA: TGTGCCAGCAGTTACCCCCCCGGGCGCCACCAGGGGCCAGATACGCAGTATTTT.

The V and J genes are TRBV6-5 and TRBJ2-3, with D possibly TRBD1 on 5 matching bases. The CDR3 runs 16 residues. V was shortened by 0 bases and J by 0 bases, with 10 bases between the two germline ends. The germline gives CDR1 MNHEY, CDR2 SVGAGI. The DNA of the CDR3 is TGTGCCAGCAGTTACTCAGGGGTTACTAGCACAGATACGCAGTATTTT. Translating it yields CASSYSGVTSTDTQYF.

This clone appeared once. The gene calls are TRBV5-8 and TRBJ1-6; TRBD1 is a possible D gene (5 bases). This CDR3 contains 14 residues. Trimming cost V 1 base and J 9 bases, with 11 bases left between them. The germline V gene has CDR1 SGHTS and CDR2 YDEGEE. CDR3: CASSLSGGISPLHF. The DNA of the CDR3 is TGTGCCAGCAGCTTGTCCGGGGGAATTTCACCCCTCCACTTT.

This chain links TRBV24-1 with TRBJ2-5; 12 positions match TRBD2. Looked up from germline, CDR1 is KGHDR and CDR2 is SFDVKD. This CDR3 has 16 residues. V lost 5 bases to trimming and J lost 9 bases; unmatched junction nucleotides: 12. DNA of the CDR3: TGTGCCACCAGTGCCCCGACTAGCGGGGGCCCGAGGGCCCAGTACTTC. Its translation is CATSAPTSGGPRAQYF.

This clone occurred once. This CDR3 is CASSQMSGGTWDTQYF. The CDR3, as DNA: TGCGCCAGCAGCCAAATGTCGGGGGGGACTTGGGATACGCAGTATTTT. The chain joins TRBV4-1 to TRBJ2-3, with 8 bases that match TRBD2. J was trimmed by 6 bases and V by 2 bases; bases with no gene match: 10. The germline V gene encodes CDR1 MGHRA and CDR2 YSYEKL. The CDR3 consists of 16 residues.

This chain joins TRBV5-4 and TRBJ2-3, with 9 bases aligning to TRBD1. Germline V gives CDR1 SGHNT, CDR2 YYREEE (reference sequence). Unmatched junction bases numbered 4, after V lost 4 bases and J lost 1 base. The CDR3 has 15 residues. CDR3 DNA: TGTGCCAGCAGCCTCCGGACAGGGGGCACAGATACGCAGTATTTT. Its translation is CASSLRTGGTDTQYF.

The V and J genes are TRBV6-1 and TRBJ1-5; no reliable D call. The germline CDR1 and CDR2 sequences are MNHNS and SASEGT. This CDR3 region has 16 residues. V gave up 2 bases and J gave up 6 bases, with 17 bases separating them. CDR3 bases: TGTGCCAGCAGTGAATTCTCCCGCTTTGTTAGTCAGCCCCAGCATTTT. Protein sequence: CASSEFSRFVSQPQHF.

The CDR3 reads CATSRETTTEAFF. The CDR3 region has the DNA TGTGCCACCAGCAGAGAGACGACGACTGAAGCTTTCTTT. V and J are TRBV15 and TRBJ1-1; the D is unclear. The CDR3 length is 13 residues. Germline V gives CDR1 LNHNV, CDR2 YYDKDF (reference sequence). V shed 0 bases and J shed 5 bases, with 7 bases lying between them.

The chain couples TRBV5-1 to TRBJ2-7, with D possibly being TRBD1 (6 bases). The length of the CDR3 is 13 residues. Trimming stripped 3 bases from V and 4 bases from J, with 11 bases between. CDR1 and CDR2 (germline): SGHRS, YFSETQ. Written as DNA, the CDR3 is TGCGCCAGCAGCTCCGGGACACCTTACGAGCAGTACTTC. It encodes CASSSGTPYEQYF.

This clone was detected only a few times. The CDR3 here is CASSLRGPGNEQFF. The DNA of the CDR3 is TGTGCCAGCAGCTTGAGGGGGCCAGGCAATGAGCAGTTCTTC. The chain recombines TRBV5-4 with TRBJ2-1; 7 bases match TRBD1. The CDR3 loop spans 14 amino acids. Germline CDR1 is SGHNT and CDR2 is YYREEE (reference sequence). With 1 base clipped from V and 6 bases from J, the junction kept 4 bases outside the gene matches.

The J gene is TRBJ2-3, the V gene TRBV24-1, with 11 nucleotides matching TRBD2. Trimming removed 5 bases from V and 5 bases from J; junction bases left unmatched: 5. The length of the CDR3 is 15 residues. Germline V gives CDR1 KGHDR, CDR2 SFDVKD. CDR3 DNA sequence: TGTGCCACCAGTGCCTTTAGCGGGAGGGGAGATACGCAGTATTTT. Translated: CATSAFSGRGDTQYF.

This chain connects TRBV19 to TRBJ2-2; no definite D call. The CDR3 spans 16 residues. Trimming took 3 bases from V and 0 from J, leaving 11 bases between them. In germline, CDR1 is LNHDA, CDR2 SQIVND (reference sequence). The CDR3 loop is CASSMGIRANTGELFF. DNA of the CDR3: TGTGCCAGTAGTATGGGGATCAGAGCGAACACCGGGGAGCTGTTTTTT. Together with reference TRBV19 and TRBJ2-2, the CDR3 gives the full variable domain: DGGITQSPKYLFRKEGQNVTLSCEQNLNHDAMYWYRQDPGQGLRLIYYSQIVNDFQKGDIAEGYSVSREKKESFPLTVTSAQKNPTAFYLCASSMGIRANTGELFFGEGSRLTVL.

This chain joins TRBV3-1 (or the pseudogene TRBV3-2) and TRBJ2-5, with 9 bases identical to TRBD1. CDR3 length equals 16 residues. The germline CDR1 and CDR2 sequences are LGHDT and YNNKEL (reference sequence). With 1 base clipped from V and 2 bases from J, the junction kept 5 bases outside the gene matches. CDR3 sequence: CASSQGTGVGQETQYF. The CDR3 DNA reads TGTGCCAGCAGCCAAGGGACAGGGGTTGGGCAAGAGACCCAGTACTTC.

This sequence joins TRBV28 and TRBJ1-2; 7 nucleotides agree with TRBD1. There are 13 residues in the CDR3. V shed 3 bases, J shed 4 bases, and the junction held 2 bases outside the gene matches. Germline assignment: CDR1 MDHEN and CDR2 SYDVKM. CDR3 in amino acids: CASSFGQAYGYTF. CDR3 nucleotide sequence: TGTGCCAGCAGTTTCGGACAGGCCTATGGCTACACCTTC.

V is TRBV7-6 and J is TRBJ1-5, with D perhaps matching TRBD1 (6 bases). Trimming stripped 5 bases from V and 0 bases from J, with 8 bases between. Looked up from germline, CDR1 is SGHVS and CDR2 is FNYEAQ. The CDR3 runs 14 residues. CDR3 in DNA: TGTGCCAGCAGCGGGGGCTTTAGCAATCAGCCCCAGCATTTT. Protein: CASSGGFSNQPQHF.

The chain links TRBV7-8 to TRBJ2-1, with 9 positions matching TRBD2. Germline trimming cut 5 bases from V and 4 bases from J; bases unmatched to any gene: 6. The CDR3 runs to 15 residues. The germline V gene has CDR1 SGHVS and CDR2 FQNEAQ. CDR3 nucleotide sequence: TGTGCCAGCAGCCCTGCGCTAGCGGGGTACAATGAGCAGTTCTTC. Translated, it gives CASSPALAGYNEQFF.

The V call is TRBV18, the J call TRBJ1-3; perhaps TRBD1 as D (5 bases). The CDR3 contains 15 residues. Germline V lookup: CDR1 KGHSH, CDR2 LQKENI. V lost 8 bases and J 2 bases, leaving 16 bases between the germline ends. The CDR3 sequence: CASAGKGITGNTIYF. The CDR3 DNA reads as TGTGCCAGCGCCGGAAAGGGGATAACTGGAAACACCATATATTTT.

J is TRBJ1-2 and V is TRBV7-9; no clear D. Trimming removed 3 bases from V and 1 base from J, with 9 bases in between. The CDR3 contains 14 residues. Germline V CDR1 and CDR2: SEHNR, FQNEAQ (reference sequence). CDR3 sequence (DNA): TGTGCCAGCAGCTTCTTGGGGATTAACTATGGCTACACCTTC. It codes for CASSFLGINYGYTF.

V and J are TRBV5-1 and TRBJ2-1; no firm D call. The CDR3 loop spans 14 amino acids. V was clipped by 3 bases and J by 3 bases, with 10 bases between them. Germline CDR1 is SGHRS and CDR2 is YFSETQ. CDR3 bases: TGCGCCAGCAGCTCTGAGGCCCGCTACAATGAGCAGTTCTTC. Its protein is CASSSEARYNEQFF.

The chain uses TRBV10-3 and TRBJ2-3; D gene uncertain. The V gene lost 2 bases and the J gene lost 0 bases, with 3 bases spanning the gap. The CDR3 contains 13 residues. Looked up from germline, CDR1 is ENHRY and CDR2 is SYGVKD. CDR3 bases: TGTGCCATCAGTGAGCGGAGCACAGATACGCAGTATTTT. This encodes CAISERSTDTQYF.

V usage is TRBV7-9 and J usage is TRBJ2-5; D possibly matches TRBD1 or TRBD2 (5 bases each). Per germline, CDR1 SEHNR and CDR2 FQNEAQ (reference sequence). Trimming took 1 base from V and 3 from J, leaving 6 bases between them. The CDR3 sequence is 13 residues long. CDR3 sequence reads: CASSLGGKETQYF. Written as DNA, the CDR3 is TGTGCCAGCAGCTTAGGGGGGAAAGAGACCCAGTACTTC.

The chain has TRBV7-2 and TRBJ2-3; D ambiguous. With 4 bases removed from V and 6 bases from J, the gap between germline ends came to 11 bases. Germline V gene data show CDR1 as SGHTA and CDR2 as FQGNSA. CDR3 length: 13 residues. The CDR3 loop reads CASSSRNRDTQYF. CDR3 DNA sequence: TGTGCCAGCAGCTCCAGAAATAGGGATACGCAGTATTTT.

V is TRBV9 and J is TRBJ2-1, with D unclear. Germline V gene data show CDR1 as SGDLS and CDR2 as YYNGEE. Trimming removed 0 bases at V and 0 bases at J, with 10 bases between. This CDR3 contains 16 residues. The CDR3 sequence: CASSVAEGPSYNEQFF. CDR3 bases: TGTGCCAGCAGCGTAGCTGAAGGGCCCTCCTACAATGAGCAGTTCTTC.